This T cell receptor beta chain originates from a study of blood T cells in healthy people across ages. The overall study: For every two T cells, template switching captured about one barcoded beta molecule. Study-wide findings and caveats: Researchers deemed the diversity estimates from one million T cells underestimates. Per million T cells, TCR beta diversity dropped roughly linearly as age increased.

Next came a second PCR, run for about 6 to 12 cycles, which used a sample-barcoded 5' primer along with a J-beta primer mix. Each of the cDNA molecules was tagged by a template-switch adaptor with 12 random nucleotides. MiXCR, run by TCRdb on the 5' RACE reads, gives a single entry per CDR3 protein. The table lists about 1.1 million distinct CDR3 sequences, about two fifths of them singletons. V dropped 3 bases and J dropped 6 bases, with 18 bases sitting between them. This CDR3 is built from 16 residues. This clonotype was detected many times. No antigen is known for it. The chain has TRBV12-3 or TRBV12-4 and TRBJ2-1; the D gene is possibly TRBD2 (5 bases). Sequencing was done on a sample of blood. The receptor was isolated from a man between 18 and 35 years old in good health. In nucleotides, the CDR3 is TGTGCCAGCAGTTTTCTAGCAGTTTTAGGAGGCAATGAGCAGTTCTTC. Translation: CASSFLAVLGGNEQFF.